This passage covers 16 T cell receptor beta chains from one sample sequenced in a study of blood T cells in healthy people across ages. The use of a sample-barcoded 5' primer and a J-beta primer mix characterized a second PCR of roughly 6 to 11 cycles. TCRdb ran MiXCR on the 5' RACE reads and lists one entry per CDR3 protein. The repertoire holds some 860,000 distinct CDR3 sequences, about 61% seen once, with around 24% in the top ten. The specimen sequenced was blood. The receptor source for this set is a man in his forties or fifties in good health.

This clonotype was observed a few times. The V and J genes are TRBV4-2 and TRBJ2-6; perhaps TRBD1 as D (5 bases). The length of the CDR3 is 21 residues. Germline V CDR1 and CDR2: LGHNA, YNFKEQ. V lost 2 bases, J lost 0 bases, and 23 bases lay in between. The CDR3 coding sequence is TGTGCCAGCAGCCAAAGGGGAAGGGGTAATAATTTAGGCTCTGGGGCCAACGTCCTGACTTTC. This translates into CASSQRGRGNNLGSGANVLTF.

Written as DNA, the CDR3 is TGCGCCAGCAGCTTGGAGGCAGGGATGGAGACCCAGTACTTC. This gives the protein CASSLEAGMETQYF. V and J are TRBV5-1 and TRBJ2-5; weak D call: TRBD1 (5 bases). Between the trimmed V and J ends, which lost 0 bases and 5 bases, there was a span of 11 bases. Germline lookup yields CDR1 SGHRS and CDR2 YFSETQ. The CDR3 spans 14 residues.

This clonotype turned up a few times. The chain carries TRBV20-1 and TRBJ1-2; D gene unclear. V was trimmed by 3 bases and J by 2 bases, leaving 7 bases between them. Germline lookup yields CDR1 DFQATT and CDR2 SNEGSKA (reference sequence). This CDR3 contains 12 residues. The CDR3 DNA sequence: TGCAGTGCTAGTGGGCGAAACTATGGCTACACCTTC. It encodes CSASGRNYGYTF.

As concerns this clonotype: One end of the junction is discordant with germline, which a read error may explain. The CDR3 DNA follows: TGCAGTGCTGACCGGGACACTGACGTCAATCAGCCCCGGCATTTT. Translated, it gives CSADRDTDVNQPRHF. The chain recombines TRBV20-1 with TRBJ1-5; D is perhaps TRBD1 (6 bases). The CDR3 has 15 residues. Germline V CDR1 and CDR2: DFQATT, SNEGSKA (reference sequence).

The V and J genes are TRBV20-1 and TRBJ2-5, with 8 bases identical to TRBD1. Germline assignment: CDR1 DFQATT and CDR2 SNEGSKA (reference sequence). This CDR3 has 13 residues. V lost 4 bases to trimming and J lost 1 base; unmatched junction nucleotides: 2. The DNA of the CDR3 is TGCAGTGCTATGACAGGGGTCCAAGAGACCCAGTACTTC. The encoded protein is CSAMTGVQETQYF.

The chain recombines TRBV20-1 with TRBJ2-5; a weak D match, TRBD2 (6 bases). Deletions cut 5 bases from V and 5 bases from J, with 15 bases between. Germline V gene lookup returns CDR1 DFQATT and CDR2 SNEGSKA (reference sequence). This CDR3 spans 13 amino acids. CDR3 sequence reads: CSAGRIAEETQYF. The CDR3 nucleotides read TGCAGTGCTGGAAGGATAGCGGAGGAGACCCAGTACTTC.

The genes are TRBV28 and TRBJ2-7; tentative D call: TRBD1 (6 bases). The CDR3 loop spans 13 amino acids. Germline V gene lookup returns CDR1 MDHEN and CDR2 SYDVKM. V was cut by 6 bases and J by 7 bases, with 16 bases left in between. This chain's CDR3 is CASRLQGLREQYF. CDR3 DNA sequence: TGTGCCAGCAGATTACAGGGTCTTCGGGAGCAGTACTTC.

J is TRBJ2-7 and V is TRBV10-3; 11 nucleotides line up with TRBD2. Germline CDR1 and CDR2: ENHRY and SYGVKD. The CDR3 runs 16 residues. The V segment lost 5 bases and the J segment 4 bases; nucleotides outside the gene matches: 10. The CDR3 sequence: CAISQDSGTSGYEQYF. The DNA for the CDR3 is TGTGCCATCAGTCAGGACTCCGGGACTAGCGGATACGAGCAGTACTTC.

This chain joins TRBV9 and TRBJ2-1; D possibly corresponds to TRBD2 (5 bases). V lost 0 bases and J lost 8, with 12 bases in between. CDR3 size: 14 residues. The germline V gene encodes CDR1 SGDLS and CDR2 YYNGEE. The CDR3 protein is CASSVDPSSHEQFF. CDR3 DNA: TGTGCCAGCAGCGTAGACCCTAGCTCCCATGAGCAGTTCTTC.

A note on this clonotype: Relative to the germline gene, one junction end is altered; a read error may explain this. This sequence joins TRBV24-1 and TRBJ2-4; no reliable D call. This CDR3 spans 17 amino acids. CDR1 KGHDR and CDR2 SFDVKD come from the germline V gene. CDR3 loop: CTTSDFNREGGKNIQYF. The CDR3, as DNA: TGTACCACCAGTGATTTTAACAGAGAAGGCGGCAAAAACATTCAGTACTTC.

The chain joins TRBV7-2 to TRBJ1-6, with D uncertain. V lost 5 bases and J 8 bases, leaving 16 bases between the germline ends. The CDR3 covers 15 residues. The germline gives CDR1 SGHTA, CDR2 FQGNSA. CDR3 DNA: TGTGCCAGCAGCACCAGGACGGCTAACGATTCACCCCTCCACTTT. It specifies CASSTRTANDSPLHF.

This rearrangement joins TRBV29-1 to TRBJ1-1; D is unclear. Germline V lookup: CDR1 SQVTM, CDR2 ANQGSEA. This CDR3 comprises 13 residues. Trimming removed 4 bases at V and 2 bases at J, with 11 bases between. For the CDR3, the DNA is TGCAGCGTTGGGGGTCATTCCAACACTGAAGCTTTCTTT. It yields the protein CSVGGHSNTEAFF.

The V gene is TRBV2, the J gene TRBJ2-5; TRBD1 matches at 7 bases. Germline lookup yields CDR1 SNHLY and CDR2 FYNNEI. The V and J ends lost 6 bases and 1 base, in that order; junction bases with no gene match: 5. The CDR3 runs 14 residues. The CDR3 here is CASSQDRSQETQYF. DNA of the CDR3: TGTGCCAGCAGCCAGGACAGGTCCCAAGAGACCCAGTACTTC. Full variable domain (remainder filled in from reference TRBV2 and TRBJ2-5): EPEVTQTPSHQVTQMGQEVILRCVPISNHLYFYWYRQILGQKVEFLVSFYNNEISEKSEIFDDQFSVERPDGSNFTLKIRSTKLEDSAMYFCASSQDRSQETQYFGPGTRLLVL.

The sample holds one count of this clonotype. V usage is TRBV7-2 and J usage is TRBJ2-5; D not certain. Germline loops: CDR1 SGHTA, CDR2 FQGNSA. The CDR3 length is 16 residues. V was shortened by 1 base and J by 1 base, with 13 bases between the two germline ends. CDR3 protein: CASSLGGSRPQETQYF. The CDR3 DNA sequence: TGTGCCAGCAGCTTAGGAGGATCTAGACCCCAAGAGACCCAGTACTTC.

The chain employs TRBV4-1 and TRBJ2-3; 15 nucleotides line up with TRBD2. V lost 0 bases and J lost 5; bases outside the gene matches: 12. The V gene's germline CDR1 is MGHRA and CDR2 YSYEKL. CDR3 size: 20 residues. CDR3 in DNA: TGCGCCAGCAGCCAAGAGAGACTCCTGGGACTAGCGGGAGGTATAGATACGCAGTATTTT. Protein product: CASSQERLLGLAGGIDTQYF.

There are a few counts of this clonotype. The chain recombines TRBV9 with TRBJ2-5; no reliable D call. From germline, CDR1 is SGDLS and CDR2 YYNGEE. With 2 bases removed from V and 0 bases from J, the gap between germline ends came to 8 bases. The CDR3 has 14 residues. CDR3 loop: CASSVRQDQETQYF. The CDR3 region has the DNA TGTGCCAGCAGCGTCAGACAAGACCAAGAGACCCAGTACTTC.